One sample yielded the 22 T cell receptor beta chains listed below, sequenced in a study of long-term antiretroviral therapy in people with HIV. Sequencing used immunoSEQ v3.0 at survey level. Assay: immunoSEQ multiplex PCR; the TCRdb copy retains only in-frame clones and omits some. The table shows about 20,000 clones, with approximately 80% occurring only once. This specimen consisted of unsorted PBMCs, obtained 1.2 years after starting antiretroviral therapy. These receptors were collected from a woman aged 40 to 50 with HIV.

The chain employs TRBV27 and TRBJ2-7, with 7 bases matching TRBD1. The germline gives CDR1 MNHEY, CDR2 SMNVEV (reference sequence). V gave up 0 bases and J gave up 4 bases; unmatched junction bases: 6. This CDR3 spans 15 amino acids. Here the CDR3 DNA reads TGTGCCAGCAGTTTATCGACAGGGTTCGGGTACGAGCAGTACTTC. This sequence encodes CASSLSTGFGYEQYF.

This rearrangement joins TRBV7-9 to TRBJ1-3, with a tentative D call TRBD1 (5 bases). The ends were cut back, 1 base at V and 0 bases at J, with 7 bases in the middle. Germline V gene data show CDR1 as SEHNR and CDR2 as FQNEAQ (reference sequence). The length of the CDR3 is 15 residues. CDR3 in amino acids: CASSLGDLSGNTIYF. The CDR3 DNA follows: TGTGCCAGCAGCTTAGGGGACCTCTCTGGAAACACCATATATTTT.

The CDR3 region has the DNA TGTGCCAGTAGTATAGAGGGTCTCGCGATCGGCACCTACAATGAGCAGTTCTTC. This codes for CASSIEGLAIGTYNEQFF. The J gene is TRBJ2-1, the V gene TRBV19; no clear D gene. The germline V gene has CDR1 LNHDA and CDR2 SQIVND (reference sequence). CDR3 length equals 18 residues. Trimming shortened V by 0 bases and J by 2 bases, and 17 bases separated the two germline ends.

This sequence joins TRBV29-1 and TRBJ2-7; 9 bases are a match to TRBD1. V was pared by 3 bases and J by 2 bases, with 5 bases of the junction left unmatched. The germline V gene encodes CDR1 SQVTM and CDR2 ANQGSEA. CDR3 size: 14 residues. The CDR3 protein is CSVEMGQGPYEQYF. CDR3 bases: TGCAGCGTTGAGATGGGACAGGGACCCTACGAGCAGTACTTC.

DNA for the CDR3: TGTGCCAGCAGTTTGGGGGTGGCTAACTATGGCTACACCTTC. This encodes CASSLGVANYGYTF. The rearrangement joins TRBV27 to TRBJ1-2, with TRBD1 as a possible D gene (5 bases). The germline gives CDR1 MNHEY, CDR2 SMNVEV (reference sequence). V was pared by 3 bases and J by 0 bases, with 8 bases between. This CDR3 contains 14 residues.

The chain recombines TRBV7-9 with TRBJ2-1, with TRBD2 identical over 13 bases. The CDR3 runs to 16 residues. Trimming at V came to 5 bases and at J to 9 bases, leaving 10 bases not matched to a gene. Germline CDR1 SEHNR, CDR2 FQNEAQ (reference sequence). The CDR3 region is CASSRSGLAGAAEQFF. CDR3 sequence (DNA): TGTGCCAGCAGCCGTTCTGGACTAGCGGGAGCAGCTGAGCAGTTCTTC.

V is TRBV4-1 and J is TRBJ2-3; D is unresolved. This CDR3 comprises 15 residues. V was trimmed by 0 bases and J by 6 bases, leaving 13 bases between them. Germline V gene data show CDR1 as MGHRA and CDR2 as YSYEKL. DNA of the CDR3: TGCGCCAGCAGCCAAGAATGGATGGTGGCGGATACGCAGTATTTT. Translation: CASSQEWMVADTQYF.

The chain joins TRBV6-5 to TRBJ1-2; 7 bases agree with TRBD1. Germline-derived CDR1 and CDR2 are MNHEY and SVGAGI. The V gene end was trimmed by 2 bases and the J gene end by 7 bases; junction bases not matched to a gene: 4. The CDR3 runs to 13 residues. CDR3 region: CASSYGRGGGYTF. The CDR3 DNA reads TGTGCCAGCAGTTACGGCAGGGGGGGTGGCTACACCTTC.

This chain connects TRBV7-2 to TRBJ2-3; D ambiguous. V gave up 2 bases and J gave up 2 bases, with 2 bases separating them. Germline-derived CDR1 and CDR2 are SGHTA and FQGNSA. The CDR3 runs to 12 residues. The CDR3 DNA reads as TGTGCCAGCAGCTTACACACAGATACGCAGTATTTT. Amino acids: CASSLHTDTQYF. Full variable domain (rest looked up from reference TRBV7-2 and TRBJ2-3): GAGVSQSPSNKVTEKGKDVELRCDPISGHTALYWYRQSLGQGLEFLIYFQGNSAPDKSGLPSDRFSAERTGGSVSTLTIQRTQQEDSAVYLCASSLHTDTQYFGPGTRLTVL.

The CDR3 DNA is TGTGCCAGCGGCCTACTTAGGACAGGGGAGAACTTCTTT. Translating gives CASGLLRTGENFF. V gene TRBV6-1 combines with J gene TRBJ1-1; 9 nucleotides match TRBD1. CDR1 is MNHNS and CDR2 is SASEGT in the germline V gene. The CDR3 totals 13 residues. Trimming took 8 bases from V and 14 from J; bases not matched to a gene: 15.

There are a few counts of this clone. The chain carries TRBV4-2 and TRBJ2-7; the D gene is possibly TRBD2 (6 bases). This CDR3 has 13 residues. CDR1 LGHNA and CDR2 YNFKEQ come from the germline V gene. V gave up 4 bases and J gave up 2 bases, with 9 bases separating them. CDR3 sequence: CASSRGEPYEQYF. CDR3 bases: TGTGCCAGCAGCCGCGGGGAGCCCTACGAGCAGTACTTC.

The V gene is TRBV10-2, the J gene TRBJ2-2, with D tentatively TRBD2 (5 bases). The CDR3 length is 14 residues. Germline CDR1 reads WSHSY; CDR2 reads SAAADI. V was cut by 4 bases and J by 5 bases, with 11 bases left in between. The CDR3 loop is CASSASRETGELFF. DNA of the CDR3: TGCGCCAGCAGTGCCTCCCGGGAAACCGGGGAGCTGTTTTTT.

This clone was picked up a small number of times. V usage is TRBV5-1 and J usage is TRBJ2-7, with 9 nucleotides matching TRBD1. The V and J ends lost 5 bases and 3 bases, in that order; junction bases with no gene match: 6. Per germline, CDR1 SGHRS and CDR2 YFSETQ. The CDR3 contains 14 residues. CDR3: CASSEGTGIYEQYF. The DNA of the CDR3 is TGCGCCAGCAGTGAGGGGACAGGGATCTACGAGCAGTACTTC. Full variable domain (rest looked up from reference TRBV5-1 and TRBJ2-7): KAGVTQTPRYLIKTRGQQVTLSCSPISGHRSVSWYQQTPGQGLQFLFEYFSETQRNKGNFPGRFSGRQFSNSRSEMNVSTLELGDSALYLCASSEGTGIYEQYFGPGTRLTVT.

The chain carries TRBV28 and TRBJ1-5, with D perhaps matching TRBD1 (6 bases). Germline V gene lookup returns CDR1 MDHEN and CDR2 SYDVKM. Trimming cost V 2 bases and J 3 bases, with 11 bases left between them. This CDR3 is built from 15 residues. The CDR3 DNA reads TGTGCCAGCAGTTTACCTTCGGGACACAATCAGCCCCAGCATTTT. This encodes CASSLPSGHNQPQHF.

CDR3 nucleotides: TGTGCCAGCTCACCCTACACCAACTCTGGAAACACCATATATTTT. It encodes CASSPYTNSGNTIYF. The chain couples TRBV18 to TRBJ1-3; no clear D gene. Germline lookup yields CDR1 KGHSH and CDR2 LQKENI. The CDR3 is made up of 15 amino acids. V lost 3 bases, J lost 0 bases, and 9 bases lay in between.

The CDR3 reads CASRVWGSEQFF. CDR3 nucleotide sequence: TGTGCCAGCAGGGTCTGGGGGTCGGAGCAGTTCTTC. This rearrangement joins TRBV27 to TRBJ2-1; D is possibly TRBD1 or TRBD2 (5 bases each). Trimming took 6 bases from V and 10 from J, leaving 13 bases between them. The CDR3 contains 12 residues. Germline loops: CDR1 MNHEY, CDR2 SMNVEV (reference sequence).

V is TRBV2 and J is TRBJ1-2, with a possible D match to TRBD1 (5 bases). Trimming cost V 1 base and J 2 bases, with 11 bases left between them. Germline V gene lookup returns CDR1 SNHLY and CDR2 FYNNEI. The length of the CDR3 is 15 residues. The CDR3 DNA reads as TGTGCCAGCAGTGAAGTTGGGGCAGCCAACTATGGCTACACCTTC. Its translation is CASSEVGAANYGYTF.

This clone was counted only a few times. This chain links TRBV28 with TRBJ2-7; 7 nucleotides match TRBD1. CDR1 MDHEN and CDR2 SYDVKM come from the germline V gene. This CDR3 has 14 residues. Trimming at V came to 4 bases and at J to 3 bases, leaving 6 bases not matched to a gene. The CDR3 DNA reads as TGTGCCAGCAGTTCCCAGGGGGTTATCTACGAGCAGTACTTC. Encoded protein: CASSSQGVIYEQYF.

This sequence joins TRBV6-5 and TRBJ1-5; weak D call: TRBD1 (6 bases). The CDR3 length is 13 residues. The ends were cut back, 5 bases at V and 2 bases at J, with 7 bases in the middle. Per germline, CDR1 MNHEY and CDR2 SVGAGI. The CDR3 coding sequence is TGTGCCAGCAGTCCAGGGGGCAATCAGCCCCAGCATTTT. It is translated as CASSPGGNQPQHF.

This sequence joins TRBV19 and TRBJ2-7; weak D call: TRBD2 (6 bases). V lost 5 bases, J lost 6 bases, and 14 bases lay in between. This CDR3 spans 13 amino acids. Germline CDR1 LNHDA, CDR2 SQIVND (reference sequence). Here the CDR3 DNA reads TGTGCCAGTAGTGCGGTACTGGGGGGCGAGCAGTACTTC. Its protein is CASSAVLGGEQYF.

J is TRBJ2-2 and V is TRBV6-5, with D perhaps matching TRBD2 (5 bases). This CDR3 has 12 amino acids. V lost 6 bases and J 7 bases, leaving 9 bases between the germline ends. Germline CDR1 is MNHEY and CDR2 is SVGAGI. The chain's CDR3 is CASRLGVGELFF. The CDR3 DNA reads as TGTGCCAGCAGACTAGGAGTCGGGGAGCTGTTTTTT.

This clone came up once. The chain has TRBV5-1 and TRBJ2-7; D is uncertain. The CDR3 has 15 residues. V lost 6 bases and J 2 bases, leaving 18 bases between the germline ends. Germline V gene lookup returns CDR1 SGHRS and CDR2 YFSETQ. CDR3 DNA sequence: TGCGCCAGCACCGGACGATCGGACGGAGCCTACGAGCAGTACTTC. It yields the protein CASTGRSDGAYEQYF.